This T cell receptor (beta chain) was identified in a study of T cell responses to AZD1222 COVID-19 vaccine. Only in-frame clones appear in the TCRdb table, and some are missing; sequencing was by immunoSEQ multiplex PCR. The profile shows just under 75,000 clones, around 81% of them singletons. The receptor was derived from an adult who received the AZD1222 COVID-19 vaccine. The specimen comprised peripheral blood, sampled 28 days after the second AZD1222 dose.

The DNA for the CDR3 is TGTGCCAGCAGCCAGAGTGCCGATCAGCCCCAGCATTTT. Translating gives CASSQSADQPQHF. The rearrangement joins TRBV3-1 (or the pseudogene TRBV3-2) to TRBJ1-5, with D uncertain. Germline lookup yields CDR1 LGHDT and CDR2 YNNKEL (reference sequence). V shed 3 bases and J shed 5 bases, with 8 bases lying between them. CDR3 length: 13 residues.